A selection of T cell receptor beta chains follows, all from one sample in a study of T cells in Graves' hyperthyroidism and ophthalmopathy. TCRdb re-called the multiplex PCR reads through MiXCR, storing one row per CDR3 protein. This sample yields over 400,000 distinct CDR3 sequences, of which around a fifth are seen a single time; roughly 49% belongs to the top ten. Sample: blood. All receptors come from a woman in her seventies with Graves' ophthalmopathy. CDR3s include the opening cysteine and the closing phenylalanine or tryptophan. A D gene is named only where the DNA matches it firmly. Not every row has a clone size; where given, it reads once, few, many or a size class.

j_call,v_call,d_call,clone_size,cdr3_aa,cdr3_nt
TRBJ2-3,TRBV20-1,TRBD2,NA,CSARDPLAGGPTDTQYF,TGCAGTGCTAGAGATCCCCTGGCGGGAGGGCCCACAGATACGCAGTATTTT
TRBJ1-6,TRBV28,NA,many,CATHRGNYNSPLHF,TGTGCCACTCATAGGGGAAACTATAATTCACCCCTCCACTTT
TRBJ1-4,TRBV11-2,TRBD1,few,CASSPRSGQGADEKLFF,TGTGCCAGCAGCCCTAGATCGGGACAGGGGGCGGATGAAAAACTGTTTTTT
TRBJ1-2,TRBV20-1,TRBD1,few,CSADARTGGDYGYTF,TGCAGTGCCGACGCCCGGACAGGGGGCGACTATGGCTACACCTTC
TRBJ1-2,TRBV16,NA,few,CASSLQFNYGYTF,TGTGCCAGCAGCCTTCAATTTAACTATGGCTACACCTTC
TRBJ1-5,TRBV15,NA,many,CATSTRYRDNQPQHF,TGTGCCACCAGCACTCGCTACCGGGACAATCAGCCCCAGCATTTT
TRBJ2-3,TRBV5-1,TRBD1,few,CASSPGQPFSTDTQYF,TGCGCCAGCAGCCCGGGACAGCCCTTTAGCACAGATACGCAGTATTTT
TRBJ2-6,TRBV30,NA,NA,CAWNRGGQAGANVLTF,TGTGCCTGGAATAGGGGGGGCCAGGCTGGGGCCAACGTCCTGACTTTC
TRBJ2-2,TRBV6-2/TRBV6-3,TRBD2,many,CASSPTSGNTGELFF,TGTGCCAGCAGTCCGACTAGCGGGAACACCGGGGAGCTGTTTTTT
TRBJ2-5,TRBV6-1,TRBD1,NA,CAISRDRGVETQYF,TGTGCCATCAGCCGGGACAGGGGCGTGGAGACCCAGTACTTC
TRBJ1-5,TRBV6-1,NA,few,CASGARRDSNQPQHF,TGTGCCAGCGGGGCACGTAGGGATAGCAATCAGCCCCAGCATTTT
TRBJ2-1,TRBV19,NA,NA,CASSIGTLGEQFF,TGTGCCAGTAGTATAGGGACTCTAGGGGAGCAGTTCTTC
TRBJ2-1,TRBV13,NA,few,CASSLAVANEQFF,TGTGCCAGCAGCTTAGCGGTGGCGAATGAGCAGTTCTTC
TRBJ2-5,TRBV11-2,NA,few,CASSLVQLRRSGETQYF,TGTGCCAGCAGCTTAGTTCAGCTGCGGAGGTCCGGGGAGACCCAGTACTTC
TRBJ1-4,TRBV7-8,NA,NA,CASSLERIRSSEILFF,TGTGCCAGCAGCTTAGAGCGGATTCGATCGAGTGAAATACTGTTTTTT
TRBJ2-4,TRBV6-1,NA,NA,CASSEVPLAKNIQYF,TGTGCCAGCAGTGAAGTCCCGCTAGCCAAAAACATTCAGTACTTC
TRBJ2-2,TRBV24-1,TRBD2,many,CATSDSGRAVGELFF,TGTGCCACCAGTGACAGCGGGAGGGCCGTCGGGGAGCTGTTTTTT
TRBJ2-2,TRBV7-9,NA,few,CASSFPGSGTGELFF,TGTGCCAGCAGCTTCCCCGGGAGCGGAACCGGGGAGCTGTTTTTT
TRBJ1-1,TRBV10-1,TRBD1,few,CASSVRSDRVGLKGTEAFF,TGCGCCAGCAGTGTGAGATCCGACAGGGTGGGATTGAAAGGCACTGAAGCTTTCTTT
TRBJ1-2,TRBV6-2/TRBV6-3,NA,NA,CASSYSGVGTGNDYGYTF,TGTGCCAGCAGTTACTCGGGGGTTGGAACAGGGAACGACTATGGCTACACCTTC
TRBJ2-2,TRBV24-1,NA,few,CATSDSQTNTGELFF,TGTGCCACCAGTGATTCCCAAACGAACACCGGGGAGCTGTTTTTT
TRBJ2-6,TRBV20-1,NA,NA,CSAPMGREEASGSGANVLTF,TGCAGTGCCCCTATGGGCAGGGAAGAAGCGAGTGGGTCTGGGGCCAACGTCCTGACTTTC
TRBJ2-3,TRBV9,NA,few,CASSVVSSGSTDTQYF,TGTGCCAGCAGCGTAGTGAGTAGCGGTAGCACAGATACGCAGTATTTT
TRBJ2-7,TRBV28,NA,NA,CASSEGLKIYEQYF,TGTGCCAGCAGCGAGGGACTCAAGATCTACGAGCAGTACTTC
TRBJ2-4,TRBV11-2,NA,many,CASSLARKNIQYF,TGTGCCAGCAGCTTAGCCCGCAAGAACATTCAGTACTTC
TRBJ2-7,TRBV24-1,NA,NA,CATSDTDSYEQYF,TGTGCCACCAGTGATACAGATTCCTACGAGCAGTACTTC
TRBJ2-1,TRBV5-1,TRBD1,few,CASSLVTGGYDEQFF,TGCGCCAGCAGCTTGGTTACAGGGGGATACGATGAGCAGTTCTTC
TRBJ2-5,TRBV3-1,TRBD1,NA,CASPLMTGLGETQYF,TGTGCCAGCCCCCTTATGACAGGGCTAGGAGAGACCCAGTACTTC
TRBJ1-1,TRBV28,NA,many,CASSTRRVEDTEAFF,TGTGCCAGCAGTACAAGACGGGTTGAGGACACTGAAGCTTTCTTT
TRBJ2-1,TRBV5-6,TRBD1,few,CASRGDRSPYNEQFF,TGTGCCAGCAGAGGGGACAGGAGTCCCTACAATGAGCAGTTCTTC
TRBJ2-1,TRBV27,NA,few,CASSLLASTLSYNEQFF,TGTGCCAGCAGTTTATTGGCTAGCACACTATCCTACAATGAGCAGTTCTTC